What follows are 11 T cell receptor beta chains derived from one specimen sequenced in a study of blood T cell repertoires in COVID-19. Assay: immunoSEQ multiplex PCR; the TCRdb copy retains only in-frame clones and omits some. The sample lists around 200,000 clones, around four fifths occurring once. Sample: PBMCs or T cells enriched from blood (not recorded which). The origin of the receptors is a man aged 35-49 years who had recovered from COVID-19.

The J gene is TRBJ2-4, the V gene TRBV7-2; weak D call: TRBD2 (6 bases). This CDR3 is 15 amino acids long. The germline CDR1 and CDR2 sequences are SGHTA and FQGNSA. Trimming removed 8 bases at V and 2 bases at J, with 16 bases between. As DNA, the CDR3 is TGTGCCAGCTCCGTATTGGGGGGTCCCAAAAACATTCAGTACTTC. Translated: CASSVLGGPKNIQYF.

The gene calls are TRBV3-1 (or the pseudogene TRBV3-2) and TRBJ1-3; the match to TRBD1 covers 10 bases. Germline CDR1 is LGHDT and CDR2 is YNNKEL (reference sequence). The V segment lost 1 base and the J segment 0 bases; nucleotides outside the gene matches: 6. The length of the CDR3 is 18 residues. CDR3 coding DNA: TGTGCCAGCAGCCAAGCTCTGACAGGGGGCGCCTCTGGAAACACCATATATTTT. It translates to CASSQALTGGASGNTIYF.

The rearrangement joins TRBV10-1 to TRBJ1-1, with 10 positions matching TRBD1. Germline assignment: CDR1 WNHNN and CDR2 SYGVQD (reference sequence). CDR3 size: 14 residues. J was trimmed by 5 bases and V by 10 bases; bases with no gene match: 10. This CDR3 reads CAKWTGGSGTEAFF. The CDR3 bases are TGCGCCAAATGGACAGGGGGATCGGGGACTGAAGCTTTCTTT.

This CDR3 is CASSFRGQDTEAFF. The CDR3 DNA is TGCGCCAGCAGCTTCAGGGGGCAGGACACTGAAGCTTTCTTT. This chain uses TRBV5-1 with TRBJ1-1; 8 positions agree with TRBD1. V dropped 2 bases and J dropped 3; count of bases not matched to a gene: 3. The CDR3 runs 14 residues. Germline CDR1 SGHRS, CDR2 YFSETQ.

This chain connects TRBV19 to TRBJ2-2, with D possibly matching TRBD1 (5 bases). The CDR3 consists of 16 residues. The germline V and J ends were trimmed by 6 bases and 2 bases, with 16 bases remaining between them. Germline loops: CDR1 LNHDA, CDR2 SQIVND (reference sequence). The CDR3 loop reads CASRTLGTGNTGELFF. CDR3 nucleotide sequence: TGTGCCAGTAGGACTCTAGGCACAGGAAACACCGGGGAGCTGTTTTTT.

The table lists this clone with a count of one. CDR3 amino acids: CASSLSSGGPNQPQHF. DNA of the CDR3: TGTGCCAGCAGTTTATCTTCAGGGGGCCCCAATCAGCCCCAGCATTTT. The gene calls are TRBV27 and TRBJ1-5; 8 nucleotides line up with TRBD1. Unmatched junction bases numbered 4, after V lost 0 bases and J lost 3 bases. CDR1 and CDR2 (germline): MNHEY, SMNVEV (reference sequence). The CDR3 extends over 16 amino acids.

CDR3 sequence: CASSPRRGTQYF. For the CDR3, the DNA is TGTGCCAGCAGCCCAAGGCGGGGAACCCAGTACTTC. This chain links TRBV6-5 with TRBJ2-5; D is possibly TRBD2 (6 bases). Germline V gives CDR1 MNHEY, CDR2 SVGAGI. The CDR3 is made up of 12 amino acids. With 6 bases removed from V and 8 bases from J, the gap between germline ends came to 13 bases.

This rearrangement joins TRBV9 to TRBJ2-3; 7 bases align to TRBD2. CDR3 size: 17 residues. Per the germline V gene, CDR1 is SGDLS and CDR2 is YYNGEE. V was pared by 0 bases and J by 2 bases, with 9 bases of the junction left unmatched. The CDR3 bases are TGTGCCAGCAGCGTAGTGGCCGGCGGGGGAGTCACAGATACGCAGTATTTT. Encoded protein: CASSVVAGGGVTDTQYF.

This rearrangement joins TRBV4-2 to TRBJ2-5; D may be TRBD2 (6 bases). The V end was cut by 1 base, the J end by 4 bases, with 7 bases between. The V gene's germline CDR1 is LGHNA and CDR2 YNFKEQ. The CDR3 contains 13 residues. The CDR3 spells CASSQAGVETQYF. CDR3 sequence (DNA): TGTGCCAGCAGCCAAGCGGGAGTAGAGACCCAGTACTTC.

The chain has TRBV5-1 and TRBJ2-7; D not certain. The ends were cut back, 4 bases at V and 3 bases at J, with 8 bases in the middle. From germline, CDR1 is SGHRS and CDR2 YFSETQ. This CDR3 has 12 residues. The CDR3 nucleotides read TGCGCCAGCAGCCAGGTTGGCTACGAGCAGTACTTC. It encodes CASSQVGYEQYF.

The V call is TRBV30, the J call TRBJ1-2; maybe TRBD1 (6 bases). The CDR3 runs to 13 residues. V lost 0 bases, J lost 8 bases, and 13 bases lay in between. Per the germline V gene, CDR1 is GTSNPN and CDR2 is SVGIG (reference sequence). In DNA, the CDR3 is TGTGCCTGGAGTGTAATTCAGGGGCGGGGCTACACCTTC. It yields the protein CAWSVIQGRGYTF.